Reported below is one T cell receptor (beta chain). Its specificity is unknown. This sample was included in a study of Ad26.COV2.S vaccination and SARS-CoV-2 variants. Study-wide findings and caveats: Vaccine recipients and placebo recipients showed similar non-spike TCR breadth. Substantial post-vaccination breadth of spike-specific CD8+ and CD4+ T cell responses was reported.

Here immunoSEQ multiplex PCR was the method, and the copy in TCRdb shows in-frame clones only, minus some. The sample consists of some 350,000 clones, approximately 84% of them appearing once. The CDR3 totals 15 residues. Trimming cost V 3 bases and J 1 base, with 10 bases left between them. Germline lookup yields CDR1 ENHRY and CDR2 SYGVKD. Treatment denoted: roughly 19 received Ad26.COV2.S at low or high dose, single or two shots; about 5 received placebo; per-sample allocation not given. Following the first vaccine or placebo injection, samples were taken on day 63. This rearrangement joins TRBV10-3 to TRBJ1-5; D remains unclear. The receptor was isolated from a person aged 18-65 years who received the Ad26.COV2.S COVID-19 vaccine or a placebo. The sequences come from peripheral blood, collected in a trial of Ad26.COV2.S vaccine versus placebo. CDR3 in amino acids: CAISDRRLSNQPQHF. In DNA form, the CDR3 reads TGTGCCATCAGTGACAGGCGATTAAGCAATCAGCCCCAGCATTTT.